This T cell receptor beta chain originates from a study of follicular helper T cells after annual influenza vaccination. Study overall: After each seasonal flu vaccination, blood came on days 0, 7 and 28.

The CDR3 runs 14 residues. The junction had 8 bases not matched to a gene; V was cut back by 7 bases and J by 3 bases. Germline-derived CDR1 and CDR2 are SGHVS and FNYEAQ. TCRB sequencing was done at Survey resolution level. Only in-frame clones appear in the TCRdb table, and some are missing; sequencing was by immunoSEQ multiplex PCR. The repertoire holds 26,000 or so clones, approximately 78% seen once, with about 1.2% in the top ten. Stated time point: 2014-2015 season, pre-vaccination. On this clone itself: The target antigen is unknown.

Whole-study results and caveats: ICOS+CD38+ cTfh clonality tracked population frequency, and its change tracked circulating plasmablast change.

The sequencing used CXCR5+ CD38- circulating T follicular helper cells from blood, collected on the day of influenza vaccination. Subset noted: circulating Tfh, non-naive CD4+CXCR5+PD-1+ (ICOS+CD38+ or ICOS-CD38-). This chain joins TRBV7-6 and TRBJ2-5, with 7 bases lining up with TRBD2. The TCR originated in an adult who received the influenza vaccine. DNA of the CDR3: TGTGCCAGCACCCCTAGCGGACAAAAAGAGACCCAGTACTTC. This sequence encodes CASTPSGQKETQYF.